The T cell receptor (beta chain) under discussion was sequenced for a study of early T cells in non-severe SARS-CoV-2 infection. Across the study: The chains were unpaired, and the sequenced material was bulk RNA from unsorted whole blood.

The ends were cut back, 2 bases at V and 1 base at J, with 8 bases in the middle. Germline V gives CDR1 MNHEY, CDR2 SMNVEV (reference sequence). The CDR3 covers 14 residues. Study-wide results and caveats: VDJdb matching skewed toward anti-spike CD8 responses, missing private and CD4 specificities.

Unique molecular identifiers were affixed to single, distinct cDNA molecules. MiXCR, applied by TCRdb to the 5' RACE reads, yields one record per CDR3 protein. The sample holds over 95,000 distinct CDR3 sequences; around a sixth are singletons and the top ten take 1.3%. This clonotype has just a few counts. Its antigen remains unknown. Sequencing was done on a sample of whole blood. This clonotype originated in an adult who was a healthcare worker with PCR-confirmed SARS-CoV-2 infection or an uninfected control (not recorded which). This rearrangement joins TRBV27 to TRBJ1-1; no reliable D call. The CDR3 bases are TGTGCCAGCAGTTTAATCCGGGAGAACACTGAAGCTTTCTTT. This encodes CASSLIRENTEAFF.